This T cell receptor beta chain was recovered during a study of cytomegalovirus exposure and HLA in healthy donors listed by TCRdb under 2017. Study-wide context: In an earlier analysis of approximately 640 of the donors, about 270 Gb of sequence data and 90 million to 130 million unique TCR beta sequences from roughly 180 million T cells were reported. HLA typing covered class I and class II loci at four-digit resolution. Typing coverage varied by locus: about 629-630 donors for A, B, C, DRB1 and DQB1; under 550 for DQA1; approximately 610 for DPA1; more than 450 for DPB1. The study aimed to test whether cataloging public T cell receptors could reveal signatures of past pathogen exposure. Across around 400 genotyped donors of the cohort, an average of roughly 230,000 unique TCR beta nucleotide sequences per donor were sequenced, and roughly 20% of those sequences were non-productive. The study profiled the T cell repertoires of 550 to 700 subjects by immunosequencing and related them to cytomegalovirus serostatus. In a later analysis, previously published TCR beta repertoires from hundreds of donors were re-analyzed and high-resolution HLA genotyping was added so that TCR occurrence patterns could be studied. In a later genetic analysis, genome-wide SNP genotypes for about three fifths of the 666 donors were used, and that subset was treated as a discovery cohort. Because of strong linkage in the cohort, roughly five DR-DQ haplotypes were treated as single units for association and clustering. Every repertoire in the discovery cohort had been generated on one and the same sequencing platform. Donor age, sex, ethnicity and CMV serostatus were compiled alongside the repertoire data. To decide whether each TCR beta V gene segment behaved as functional or pseudogenic, an earlier analysis of approximately 620 of the donors relied on high-throughput TCR beta sequencing. The later analysis used no new phenotypic data to find candidate immune exposures, relying instead on TCR beta sequences and their occurrence across donors. Along with the 666-subject first cohort, a separate validation cohort of 120 different subjects was used. The study combined high-throughput TCR immunosequencing, statistical association of individual TCRs with disease status, and machine learning to predict cytomegalovirus infection status. Approximately 310 gigabases of sequencing data and 78 million or so unique TCR sequences were included in an early release covering around 600 HLA-typed donors. Of the approximately 400 genotyped donors, less than 90% were placed in the genetic ancestry cluster associated with self-reported Caucasian donors.

Study-wide conclusions, independent of this receptor: Immune exposure information for the cohort was limited to CMV serostatus. The cohort was sequenced for TCR beta chains only, and without alpha or paired-chain data the features that could be detected were limited. A further reported finding was that TCR beta sequences accurately predicted the HLA-A and HLA-B alleles for most subjects in the first cohort. In a later genetic analysis, fewer N-insertions in productive TCRs were reported among donors in an Asian-associated ancestry cluster than the roughly 700-donor mean. Around 16 rarely observed V segments, including chromosome 9 orphons, were excluded from the earlier analysis of almost 600 of the donors because counts were too low. In a later analysis, the rate of TCR association differed among HLA loci, with DRB1 alleles having the most associated TCRs and HLA-C alleles having the fewest. Linkage disequilibrium might explain the correlated functional status among segregating V segments, but an unknown experimental factor could not be ruled out. Roughly uniform sequencing depth across donors was assumed in presence/absence analyses, although this assumption may not hold. The 87-base-pair reads could not distinguish some IMGT-functional V segments, including TRBV6-2 and TRBV6-3, so those segments were excluded. Cytomegalovirus status was reported to be diagnosed by the classifier with high specificity and sensitivity in both the original and validation cohorts. Broadly in line with IMGT annotations, most TCR beta V segments showed up in productive rearrangements about 87% or about 30% of the time in an earlier analysis of 450 to 600 of the donors. According to a later analysis, most CMV-associated TCR beta chains appeared to be HLA-restricted, and the HLA associations seemed to be driven largely by CMV exposure. In vitro tests confirmed that a few of the cytomegalovirus-associated TCR beta chains recognize cytomegalovirus antigens. A later analysis found that HLA-associated TCR beta chains were more clonally expanded and had lower generation probabilities than equally common non-associated chains. A later genetic analysis associated a missense DCLRE1C variant with V-gene and J-gene trimming of TCR beta chains, and an independent cohort replicated the association. HLA typing was unavailable for some donors at each locus, so association tests used only the typed subset. At a false discovery rate of 0.05, a later analysis linked approximately 18,000 TCR beta sequences to specific HLA alleles. Strong co-occurrence of HLA alleles, especially DR and DQ, made assigning TCR associations to individual alleles difficult. A total of 164 TCR beta chains were listed by the study as associated with cytomegalovirus. Several of the top co-occurrence clusters appeared to be linked to parvovirus B19, influenza, CMV and Epstein-Barr virus, according to a later analysis. The authors suggested that the approach could potentially be generalized to other disease states and immunological phenotypes. A cluster of highly shared sequence variants was judged likely to represent a technical artifact of the sequencing pipeline. Most TCR sequences were seen in very few donors, while some public TCRs were found in many individuals.

Reading from cysteine to phenylalanine, the CDR3 counts 13 amino acids. Only the CDR3 portion is preserved as DNA: 39 bases, with reading frame beginning at the first base. The germline V gene provides CDR1 MGHRA and CDR2 YSYEKL. Points on this clone: It lacks a known antigen. One end of the junction fails to match germline, which may point to a read error.

The library was made by the immunoSEQ multiplex PCR assay. The multiplex PCR relied on a mix of 60 forward primers for TCR Vbeta segments and 13 reverse primers for TCR Jbeta segments. The CDR3 region of rearranged TCR beta genes was amplified from genomic DNA by a multiplex PCR assay. On the Illumina HiSeq System, the amplified TCR beta libraries were sequenced as 87-base-pair reads. Per the authors' processing: In a later analysis, tens of millions of unique TCR beta chains were counted across the 650 to 700 repertoires, and around 11 million of these chains were shared by at least two donors. Raw reads were error-corrected and collapsed into unique sequences with a nearest-neighbor algorithm that merged closely related sequences to remove PCR and sequencing errors. V, D and J gene segments were assigned by aligning CDR3 sequences to IMGT reference sequences. For a sequence to be retained, a match of at least six nucleotides to both a V gene segment and a J gene segment was required. Rearrangements were classified as productive when the CDR3 lacked stop codons and remained in frame with V and J, and all other rearrangements were classified as non-productive. CDR3 was defined according to IMGT convention as the region running from the second conserved V-encoded cysteine to the conserved J-encoded phenylalanine. In an earlier analysis of around 540 of the donors, sequences lacking an unambiguous match to a single V gene segment were excluded. An earlier analysis of a few hundred of the donors called V segments functional above 56.7% productive rearrangements and segregating when the between-donor standard deviation exceeded 5%. A statistical classification framework was built for diagnosing cytomegalovirus status from the catalog of TCR beta chain sequences. A later analysis assigned V and J genes by comparing TCR nucleotide sequences with IMGT/GENE-DB human TR gene sequences. Using the TCRdist pipeline, a later analysis assigned CDR3 sequences along with most-parsimonious VDJ recombination scenarios. In a later analysis, each TCR beta chain was defined by its CDR3 amino acid sequence together with its V-gene family, and reads without a unique V-gene family were excluded. In a later analysis, several hundred highly shared, low-generation-probability nucleotide sequences were removed to address suspected cross-contamination and a sequencing artifact. In a later analysis, a clonal expansion index was calculated for each public chain from normalized within-repertoire ranks of inferred template counts. In a later analysis, generation probabilities were computed with a VDJ recombination model fitted to out-of-frame rearrangements, and the resulting probabilities were checked against IGoR. Hypergeometric tests were used in a later analysis to score TCR-TCR, TCR-HLA and TCR-CMV co-occurrence, with a repertoire-size bias correction applied to the TCR pairs. A later analysis estimated false discovery rates by permuting HLA or CMV assignments 20 times. In a later analysis, co-occurring TCRs were grouped using DBSCAN, with TCRdist sequence similarity added in when clustering inside HLA-allele-positive subsets. For co-occurrence clustering, repertoires with fewer than 30,000 or more than 120,000 public chains were excluded, along with 4 to 6 repertoires with anomalous nucleotide sharing. Held by TCRdb, this immuneACCESS table contains in-frame sequences only and omits some clones. Under half of the omission traces to an unresolved V gene where checked; the cause of the rest is unknown. V and J calls plus clone size are reproduced from that table; the DNA served to infer D and trimming. The sample profile shows tens of thousands of clones; 60% to 85% of them were found once. Less than 7% of the sample goes to the ten largest clones.

The cohort was made up of under 800 healthy bone marrow donors. All cohort members were sampled while nominally healthy, although unrecorded immune exposures were likely present. The donor was CMV seropositive and was included in the group of approximately 310 seropositive cohort members. A peripheral blood sample was collected from each donor, and TCR beta sequencing was performed on peripheral blood mononuclear cells. Genomic DNA extraction from the blood cell samples was performed with the Qiagen DNeasy Blood Extraction Kit. Sequences were obtained from PBMCs. The sequence came from a male donor in good health and CMV-seropositive. The V and J genes are TRBV4-1 and TRBJ2-7; 7 central nucleotides agree with TRBD1. Here the CDR3 is given as CASSQVVWDRPSF. The DNA is as follows: TGCGCCAGCAGCCAAGTGGTGTGGGACAGACCTAGCTTC.